The 20 T cell receptor beta chains below were found in one sample sequenced in a study of cytomegalovirus exposure and HLA in healthy donors. Researchers ran the PCR with 60 Vbeta and 13 Jbeta primers. This table comes from immunoSEQ multiplex PCR, and its TCRdb copy is limited to in-frame clones, with some not included. The data contain about 150,000 clones, approximately 83% of them singletons. The sample taken for sequencing was PBMCs. These receptors all stem from a woman aged 35 to 49 in good health and CMV-seronegative.

The chain combines TRBV15 with TRBJ1-4, with TRBD1 matching over 8 bases. The CDR3 sequence is 16 residues long. Trimming at V came to 3 bases and at J to 6 bases, leaving 9 bases not matched to a gene. Germline CDR1 and CDR2: LNHNV and YYDKDF (reference sequence). The CDR3 here is CATSRGLTGADEKLFF. CDR3 bases: TGTGCCACCAGCAGGGGCCTGACAGGGGCTGATGAAAAACTGTTTTTT.

The rearrangement links TRBV7-2 to TRBJ2-3; 10 positions match TRBD1. The V gene's germline CDR1 is SGHTA and CDR2 FQGNSA. The ends lost 0 bases at V and 3 bases at J; junction bases unmatched: 6. CDR3 length: 17 amino acids. CDR3 residues: CASSLAFAGQGTDTQYF. DNA of the CDR3: TGTGCCAGCAGCTTAGCTTTCGCGGGACAGGGGACAGATACGCAGTATTTT.

This rearrangement joins TRBV5-1 to TRBJ1-2; D uncertain. The germline V and J ends were trimmed by 4 bases and 8 bases, with 21 bases remaining between them. Germline CDR1 reads SGHRS; CDR2 reads YFSETQ. This CDR3 comprises 15 residues. The CDR3 nucleotides read TGCGCCAGCAGCGTCGGGGTCCAGCAAAGAGAGGGCTACACCTTC. It specifies CASSVGVQQREGYTF. Variable domain in full (rest from reference TRBV5-1 and TRBJ1-2): KAGVTQTPRYLIKTRGQQVTLSCSPISGHRSVSWYQQTPGQGLQFLFEYFSETQRNKGNFPGRFSGRQFSNSRSEMNVSTLELGDSALYLCASSVGVQQREGYTFGSGTRLTVV.

The chain employs TRBV7-9 and TRBJ1-1; no definite D call. The CDR3 covers 17 residues. Germline V gene lookup returns CDR1 SEHNR and CDR2 FQNEAQ (reference sequence). V shed 5 bases and J shed 1 base, with 20 bases lying between them. CDR3 DNA sequence: TGTGCCAGCAGCCCGCCGAGTTGGAGAGACCCGAACACTGAAGCTTTCTTT. Its protein product is CASSPPSWRDPNTEAFF. Looking up the rest from reference TRBV7-9 and TRBJ1-1 gives the full variable domain: DTGVSQNPRHKITKRGQNVTFRCDPISEHNRLYWYRQTLGQGPEFLTYFQNEAQLEKSRLLSDRFSAERPKGSFSTLEIQRTEQGDSAMYLCASSPPSWRDPNTEAFFGQGTRLTVV.

The chain couples TRBV27 to TRBJ2-2; 7 positions agree with TRBD2. The CDR3 extends over 20 amino acids. Losses at the gene ends were 2 bases for V and 1 base for J; bases not matched to a gene: 16. From germline, CDR1 is MNHEY and CDR2 SMNVEV (reference sequence). The CDR3 nucleotides read TGTGCCAGCAGTTTAAGGAACGGGGCGACTAGCAGAAAGAACACCGGGGAGCTGTTTTTT. Its translation: CASSLRNGATSRKNTGELFF.

V is TRBV30 and J is TRBJ1-1; D unclear. The CDR3 runs 12 residues. Germline values: CDR1 GTSNPN, CDR2 SVGIG (reference sequence). The germline V and J ends were trimmed by 3 bases and 7 bases, with 12 bases remaining between them. In DNA, the CDR3 is TGTGCCTGGAGCGGAACCCAGGTTGAAGCTTTCTTT. This gives the protein CAWSGTQVEAFF.

CDR3 amino acids: CASGIPTGVGLEETQYF. The CDR3, as DNA: TGTGCTAGTGGTATCCCGACAGGGGTCGGGCTGGAGGAGACCCAGTACTTC. J is TRBJ2-5 and V is TRBV12-5, with 8 bases aligning to TRBD1. From germline, CDR1 is LGHNT and CDR2 FRNRAP. CDR3 length: 17 amino acids. The J segment lost 5 bases and the V segment lost 5 bases, leaving 16 bases of the junction unmatched.

V usage is TRBV6-1 and J usage is TRBJ1-2, with D uncertain. The CDR3 sequence is 14 residues long. Germline V gene lookup returns CDR1 MNHNS and CDR2 SASEGT. The ends were cut back, 4 bases at V and 0 bases at J, with 9 bases in the middle. The DNA of the CDR3 is TGTGCCAGCAGTGGTAATAGAGCTAACTATGGCTACACCTTC. Its translation is CASSGNRANYGYTF.

This chain links TRBV5-1 with TRBJ1-2; TRBD1 is a possible D gene (5 bases). Germline V gene data show CDR1 as SGHRS and CDR2 as YFSETQ. CDR3 length equals 15 residues. The V gene lost 2 bases and the J gene lost 5 bases, with 16 bases spanning the gap. This chain's CDR3 is CASSFRASDIYGYTF. The CDR3 DNA is TGCGCCAGCAGCTTCAGGGCCAGTGATATATATGGCTACACCTTC.

The CDR3 region is CASSQAPNGGVVDEQYF. In DNA, the CDR3 is TGTGCCAGCAGCCAAGCCCCAAACGGGGGGGTGGTCGACGAGCAGTACTTC. This rearrangement joins TRBV4-2 to TRBJ2-7; the match to TRBD2 covers 8 bases. Germline CDR1 is LGHNA and CDR2 is YNFKEQ. Trimming at V came to 1 base and at J to 5 bases, leaving 13 bases not matched to a gene. CDR3 length equals 17 residues.

This clone was seen a single time. The chain links TRBV6-6 to TRBJ1-3, with D possibly matching TRBD1 (6 bases). CDR3 length equals 16 residues. Trimming left V 0 bases short and J 0 bases short, with 9 bases between. Per germline, CDR1 MNHNY and CDR2 SVGAGI (reference sequence). For the CDR3, the DNA is TGTGCCAGCAGTTACTCGGACAGCTTCTCTGGAAACACCATATATTTT. It yields the protein CASSYSDSFSGNTIYF.

This clone showed up just a few times. This CDR3 reads CAIQDRDEKLFF. The CDR3 nucleotides are TGTGCCATTCAGGACAGGGATGAAAAACTGTTTTTT. This sequence joins TRBV28 and TRBJ1-4, with TRBD1 identical over 8 bases. CDR3 size: 12 residues. J gave up 6 bases and V 10 bases, and 4 bases lay outside the gene matches. The germline V gene encodes CDR1 MDHEN and CDR2 SYDVKM.

The chain links TRBV20-1 to TRBJ2-7; D may be TRBD1 (5 bases). The CDR3 consists of 11 residues. The V gene lost 7 bases and the J gene lost 3 bases, with 10 bases spanning the gap. Per germline, CDR1 DFQATT and CDR2 SNEGSKA (reference sequence). CDR3 bases: TGCAGTGTGGCGACAGACTACGAGCAGTACTTC. It yields the protein CSVATDYEQYF.

J is TRBJ2-5 and V is TRBV5-1; no clear D. CDR1 SGHRS and CDR2 YFSETQ come from the germline V gene. CDR3 length equals 13 residues. Trimming left V 2 bases short and J 2 bases short, with 7 bases between. The CDR3 is CASSLGGQETQYF. The CDR3 DNA is TGCGCCAGCAGCTTAGGCGGTCAAGAGACCCAGTACTTC.

The chain is built from TRBV30 and TRBJ2-7; tentatively, D is TRBD1 (6 bases). The V end was cut by 0 bases, the J end by 7 bases, with 19 bases between. Germline V gene sequence: CDR1 GTSNPN, CDR2 SVGIG (reference sequence). The CDR3 spans 15 residues. The CDR3 sequence is CAWSVQGPPILEQYF. In DNA form, the CDR3 reads TGTGCCTGGAGTGTACAGGGCCCCCCAATATTGGAGCAGTACTTC.

The count of this clone is one. The rearrangement uses TRBV6-6 and TRBJ2-1; 8 bases fit TRBD2. The CDR3 is 16 amino acids. Germline CDR1 and CDR2: MNHNY and SVGAGI (reference sequence). With V trimmed by 6 bases and J by 4 bases, 11 bases remained unmatched. The CDR3 reads CASSLSGAGVYNEQFF. CDR3 bases: TGTGCCAGCAGCCTCTCAGGAGCGGGGGTGTACAATGAGCAGTTCTTC.

J is TRBJ1-1 and V is TRBV5-4; 10 nucleotides line up with TRBD1. The CDR3 contains 15 residues. Germline V lookup: CDR1 SGHNT, CDR2 YYREEE (reference sequence). V was clipped by 7 bases and J by 7 bases; unmatched bases: 13. The CDR3 reads CASSTWTGGFGEAFF. The CDR3 bases are TGTGCCAGCTCTACTTGGACAGGGGGTTTCGGTGAAGCTTTCTTT.

The chain recombines TRBV6-5 with TRBJ1-2, with 9 nucleotides matching TRBD1. This CDR3 has 14 residues. Germline CDR1 reads MNHEY; CDR2 reads SVGAGI. V dropped 4 bases and J dropped 2; count of bases not matched to a gene: 2. The CDR3 loop reads CASSLGQGNYGYTF. The CDR3 nucleotides read TGTGCCAGCAGTTTAGGACAGGGGAACTATGGCTACACCTTC.

The count of this clone is one. J is TRBJ1-2 and V is TRBV7-9; TRBD1 matches 9 bases. Trimming took 5 bases from V and 2 from J; bases not matched to a gene: 9. The CDR3 spans 16 residues. Germline V gives CDR1 SEHNR, CDR2 FQNEAQ (reference sequence). CDR3 loop: CASSPPRTGENYGYTF. DNA for the CDR3: TGTGCCAGCAGCCCCCCCCGGACAGGGGAAAACTATGGCTACACCTTC.

The V gene is TRBV27, the J gene TRBJ1-2; TRBD1 is a possible D gene (6 bases). CDR1 is MNHEY and CDR2 is SMNVEV in the germline V gene (reference sequence). The V gene lost 3 bases and the J gene lost 8 bases, with 13 bases spanning the gap. The CDR3 runs 13 residues. Written as DNA, the CDR3 is TGTGCCAGCAGTTTCGGGAGGACAGAGGGCTACACCTTC. It encodes CASSFGRTEGYTF.